The 5 T cell receptor beta chains listed next were all sequenced from one sample in a study of graft-versus-host responses after intestinal transplantation. Their cognate antigens are unknown. Method: immunoSEQ multiplex PCR; TCRdb's copy keeps in-frame clones and lacks some. The data contain some 90,000 clones, over 85% of them singletons. The starting material was unstimulated CD8+ T cells sorted from spleen or lymph node cells, obtained before intestinal transplant. The receptor set was obtained from a human donor who received an intestinal transplant.

V and J are TRBV30 and TRBJ1-2, with 7 bases identical to TRBD1. The V segment lost 8 bases and the J segment 0 bases; nucleotides outside the gene matches: 15. The CDR3 covers 16 residues. CDR1 and CDR2 from the germline V gene are GTSNPN and SVGIG (reference sequence). The CDR3 region is CARRTGDVGPNYGYTF. CDR3 sequence (DNA): TGTGCCCGACGGACAGGCGATGTCGGGCCTAACTATGGCTACACCTTC.

This chain joins TRBV27 and TRBJ2-1; 8 positions match TRBD2. J lost 7 bases, V lost 2 bases, and 7 bases had no gene match. The CDR3 length is 15 residues. CDR1 and CDR2 (germline): MNHEY, SMNVEV (reference sequence). CDR3 amino acids: CASSLTGGAGNEQFF. CDR3 bases: TGTGCCAGCAGTTTAACCGGGGGGGCTGGGAATGAGCAGTTCTTC.

This rearrangement joins TRBV4-3 to TRBJ1-2; a possible D gene is TRBD1 (5 bases). The V end lost 4 bases, the J end lost 8 bases, and 14 bases lay between the germline ends. Germline V gene lookup returns CDR1 LGHNA and CDR2 YSLEER. This CDR3 has 13 amino acids. Here the CDR3 DNA reads TGCGCCAGCAGCCCTGGGAGGGGCCTCGGCTACACCTTC. It translates to CASSPGRGLGYTF.

The gene calls are TRBV4-1 and TRBJ2-3, with 10 bases lining up with TRBD2. The CDR3 has 18 amino acids. The V gene end was trimmed by 1 base and the J gene end by 2 bases; junction bases not matched to a gene: 9. CDR1 and CDR2 from the germline V gene are MGHRA and YSYEKL. The CDR3 DNA is TGCGCCAGCAGCCAAGTTCCGACTAGCGGGTTCCCCACAGATACGCAGTATTTT. Its protein is CASSQVPTSGFPTDTQYF.

The chain uses TRBV2 and TRBJ2-1, with a tentative D call TRBD1 (5 bases). The germline V and J ends were trimmed by 10 bases and 0 bases, with 19 bases remaining between them. This CDR3 comprises 16 residues. Germline CDR1 SNHLY, CDR2 FYNNEI. CDR3: CATPSPRQSSYNEQFF. The CDR3 DNA reads TGTGCCACCCCAAGCCCCCGACAGAGCTCCTACAATGAGCAGTTCTTC.